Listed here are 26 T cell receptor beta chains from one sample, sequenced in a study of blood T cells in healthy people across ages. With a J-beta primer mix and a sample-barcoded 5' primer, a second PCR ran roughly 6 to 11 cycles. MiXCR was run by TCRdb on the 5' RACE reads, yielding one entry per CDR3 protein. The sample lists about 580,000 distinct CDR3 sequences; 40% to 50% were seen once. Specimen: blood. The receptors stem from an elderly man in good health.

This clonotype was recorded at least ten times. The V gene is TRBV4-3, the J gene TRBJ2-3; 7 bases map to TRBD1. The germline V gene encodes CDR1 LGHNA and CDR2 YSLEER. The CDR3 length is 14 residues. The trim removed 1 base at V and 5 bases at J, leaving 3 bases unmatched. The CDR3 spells CASSQVTGVDTQYF. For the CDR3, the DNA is TGCGCCAGCAGCCAAGTAACAGGGGTAGATACGCAGTATTTT.

CDR3: CASSYLRDRGNSPLHF. CDR3 bases: TGTGCCAGCAGTTACCTACGGGACAGGGGTAATTCACCCCTCCACTTT. The rearrangement joins TRBV6-6 to TRBJ1-6; 10 nucleotides agree with TRBD1. V was pared by 2 bases and J by 6 bases, with 4 bases of the junction left unmatched. CDR3 length equals 16 residues. Germline values: CDR1 MNHNY, CDR2 SVGAGI (reference sequence).

CDR3 in DNA: TGTGCCACCCGTAGGGCCGGAGGGGGGCCGAACAATGAGCAGTTCTTC. It yields the protein CATRRAGGGPNNEQFF. The genes are TRBV18 and TRBJ2-1, with D perhaps assigned TRBD1 or TRBD2 (6 bases each). Trimming took 10 bases from V and 5 from J, leaving 24 bases between them. CDR1 is KGHSH, CDR2 LQKENI, per germline. The CDR3 extends over 16 amino acids. The entire variable domain, with the rest obtained from reference TRBV18 and TRBJ2-1, is as follows: NAGVMQNPRHLVRRRGQEARLRCSPMKGHSHVYWYRQLPEEGLKFMVYLQKENIIDESGMPKERFSAEFPKEGPSILRIQQVVRGDSAAYFCATRRAGGGPNNEQFFGPGTRLTVL.

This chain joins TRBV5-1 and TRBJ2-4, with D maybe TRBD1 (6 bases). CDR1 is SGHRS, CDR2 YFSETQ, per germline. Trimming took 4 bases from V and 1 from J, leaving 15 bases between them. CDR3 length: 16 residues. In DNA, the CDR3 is TGCGCCAGCAGCCCTTCAGGGGCCGTGGCCAAAAACATTCAGTACTTC. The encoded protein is CASSPSGAVAKNIQYF.

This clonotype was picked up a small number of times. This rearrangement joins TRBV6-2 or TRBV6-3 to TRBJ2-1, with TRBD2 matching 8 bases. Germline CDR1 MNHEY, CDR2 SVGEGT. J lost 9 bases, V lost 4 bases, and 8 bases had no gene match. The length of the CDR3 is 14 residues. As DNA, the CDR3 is TGTGCCAGCAGTTTCTCCTGGACTAGCCCTGAGCAGTTCTTC. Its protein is CASSFSWTSPEQFF.

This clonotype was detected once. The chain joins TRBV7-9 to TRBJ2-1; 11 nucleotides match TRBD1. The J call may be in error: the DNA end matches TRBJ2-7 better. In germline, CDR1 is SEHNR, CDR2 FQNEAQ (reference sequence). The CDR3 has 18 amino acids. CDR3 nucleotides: TGTGCCAGCAGCTCACTACACAGGGGACAGGGGGGAAATGGTGAGCAGTACTTC. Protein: CASSSLHRGQGGNGEQYF.

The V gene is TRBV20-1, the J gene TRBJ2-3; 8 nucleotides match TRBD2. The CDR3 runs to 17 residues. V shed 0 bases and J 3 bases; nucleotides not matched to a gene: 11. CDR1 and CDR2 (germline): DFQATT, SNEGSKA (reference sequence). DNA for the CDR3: TGCAGTGCTAGAGATCCAAGAGGACTAGCTACGACAGATACGCAGTATTTT. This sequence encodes CSARDPRGLATTDTQYF.

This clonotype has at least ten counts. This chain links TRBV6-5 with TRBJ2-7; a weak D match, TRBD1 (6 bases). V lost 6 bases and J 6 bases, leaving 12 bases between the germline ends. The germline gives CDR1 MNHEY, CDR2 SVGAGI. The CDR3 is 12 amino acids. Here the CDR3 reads CASRRSRGEQYF. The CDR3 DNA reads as TGTGCCAGCAGGAGAAGCAGGGGCGAGCAGTACTTC.

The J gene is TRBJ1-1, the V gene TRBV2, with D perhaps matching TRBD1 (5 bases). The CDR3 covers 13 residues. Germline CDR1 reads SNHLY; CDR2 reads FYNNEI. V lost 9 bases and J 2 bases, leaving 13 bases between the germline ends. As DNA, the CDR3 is TGTGCCAGTGGGGACCAAGCAAACACTGAAGCTTTCTTT. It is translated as CASGDQANTEAFF.

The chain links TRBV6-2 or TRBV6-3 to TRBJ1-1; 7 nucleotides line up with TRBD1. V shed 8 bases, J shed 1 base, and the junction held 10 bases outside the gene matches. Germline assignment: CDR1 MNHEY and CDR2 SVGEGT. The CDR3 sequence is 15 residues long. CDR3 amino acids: CASSSPGQPNTEAFF. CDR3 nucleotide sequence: TGTGCCAGCTCAAGCCCGGGACAGCCGAACACTGAAGCTTTCTTT.

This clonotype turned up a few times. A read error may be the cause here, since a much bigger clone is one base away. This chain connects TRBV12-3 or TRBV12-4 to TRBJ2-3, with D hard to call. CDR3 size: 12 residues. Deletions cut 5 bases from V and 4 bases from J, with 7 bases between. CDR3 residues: CASSPYPDTQYF. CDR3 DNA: TGTGCCAGCAGTCCTTACCCAGATACGCAGTATTTT.

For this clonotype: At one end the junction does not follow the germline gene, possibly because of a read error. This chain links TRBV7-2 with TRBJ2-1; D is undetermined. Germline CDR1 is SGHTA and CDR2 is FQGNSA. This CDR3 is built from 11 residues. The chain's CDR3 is CACSLLDEQFF. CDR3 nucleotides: TGTGCCTGCAGCTTGCTAGATGAGCAGTTCTTC.

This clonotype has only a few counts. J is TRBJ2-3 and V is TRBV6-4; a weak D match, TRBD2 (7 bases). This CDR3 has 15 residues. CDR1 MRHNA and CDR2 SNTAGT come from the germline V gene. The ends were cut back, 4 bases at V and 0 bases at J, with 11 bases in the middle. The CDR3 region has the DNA TGTGCCAGCAGTGTCGCGGGGGCTAGCACAGATACGCAGTATTTT. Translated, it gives CASSVAGASTDTQYF.

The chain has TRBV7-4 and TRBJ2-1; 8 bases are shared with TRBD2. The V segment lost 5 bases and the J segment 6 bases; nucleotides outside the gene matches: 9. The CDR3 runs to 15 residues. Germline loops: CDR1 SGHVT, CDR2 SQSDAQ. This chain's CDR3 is CASSKAGVFCNEQFF. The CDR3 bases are TGTGCCAGCAGCAAAGCGGGAGTGTTCTGCAATGAGCAGTTCTTC.

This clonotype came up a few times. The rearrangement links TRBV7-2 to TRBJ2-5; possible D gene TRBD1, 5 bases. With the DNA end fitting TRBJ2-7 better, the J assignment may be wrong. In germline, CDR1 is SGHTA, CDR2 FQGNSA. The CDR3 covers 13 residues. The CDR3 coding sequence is TGTGCCAGCAGCGTAGGGGCGAGTAACGAGCAGTACTTC. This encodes CASSVGASNEQYF.

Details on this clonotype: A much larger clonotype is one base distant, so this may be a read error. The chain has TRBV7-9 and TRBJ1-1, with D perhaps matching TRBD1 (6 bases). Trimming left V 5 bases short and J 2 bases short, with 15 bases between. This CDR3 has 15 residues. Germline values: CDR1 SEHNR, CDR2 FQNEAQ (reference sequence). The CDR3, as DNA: TGTGCCAGCAGCGAATCACGGGGGACAAACACTGAAGCTTTCTTT. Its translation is CASSESRGTNTEAFF. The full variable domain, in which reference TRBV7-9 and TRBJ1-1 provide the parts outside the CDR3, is DTGVSQNPRHKITKRGQNVTFRCDPISEHNRLYWYRQTLGQGPEFLTYFQNEAQLEKSRLLSDRFSAERPKGSFSTLEIQRTEQGDSAMYLCASSESRGTNTEAFFGQGTRLTVV.

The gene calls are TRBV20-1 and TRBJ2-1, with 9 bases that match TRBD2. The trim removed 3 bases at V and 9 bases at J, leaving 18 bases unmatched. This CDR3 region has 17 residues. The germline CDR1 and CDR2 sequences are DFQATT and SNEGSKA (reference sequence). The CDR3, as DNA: TGCAGTGCTAGGCGCCCGGGGGGGACTAGCTTCTCCAGTGAGCAGTTCTTC. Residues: CSARRPGGTSFSSEQFF.

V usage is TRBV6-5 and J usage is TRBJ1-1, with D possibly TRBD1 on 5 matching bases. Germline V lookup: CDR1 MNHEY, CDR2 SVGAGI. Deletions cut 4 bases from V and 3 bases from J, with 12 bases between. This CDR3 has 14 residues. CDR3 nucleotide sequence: TGTGCCAGCAGTTTCGCAGGGTCGTACACTGAAGCTTTCTTT. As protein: CASSFAGSYTEAFF.

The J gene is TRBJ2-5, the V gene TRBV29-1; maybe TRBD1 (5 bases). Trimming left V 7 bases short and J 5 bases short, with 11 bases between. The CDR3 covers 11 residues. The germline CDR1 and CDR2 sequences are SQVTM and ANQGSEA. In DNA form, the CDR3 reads TGCAGCGGAGGACCAGGGGAGACCCAGTACTTC. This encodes CSGGPGETQYF. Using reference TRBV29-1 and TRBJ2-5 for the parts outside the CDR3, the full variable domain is SAVISQKPSRDICQRGTSLTIQCQVDSQVTMMFWYRQQPGQSLTLIATANQGSEATYESGFVIDKFPISRPNLTFSTLTVSNMSPEDSSIYLCSGGPGETQYFGPGTRLLVL.

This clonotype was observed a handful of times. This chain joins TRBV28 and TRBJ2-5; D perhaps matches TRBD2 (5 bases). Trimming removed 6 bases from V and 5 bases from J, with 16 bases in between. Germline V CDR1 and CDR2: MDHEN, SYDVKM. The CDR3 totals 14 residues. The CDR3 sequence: CASSSSGNSETQYF. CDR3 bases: TGTGCCAGCAGCTCATCGGGGAACTCGGAGACCCAGTACTTC.

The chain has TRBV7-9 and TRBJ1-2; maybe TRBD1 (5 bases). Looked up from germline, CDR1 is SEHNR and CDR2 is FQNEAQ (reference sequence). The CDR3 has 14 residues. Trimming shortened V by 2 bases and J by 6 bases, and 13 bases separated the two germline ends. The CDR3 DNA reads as TGTGCCAGCAGCTTATCCCCAGGGTTCCATGGCTACACCTTC. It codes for CASSLSPGFHGYTF.

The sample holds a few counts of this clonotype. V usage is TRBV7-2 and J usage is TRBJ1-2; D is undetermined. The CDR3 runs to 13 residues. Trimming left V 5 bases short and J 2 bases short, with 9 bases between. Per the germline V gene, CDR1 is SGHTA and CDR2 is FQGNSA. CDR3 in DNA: TGTGCCAGCAGCCCGATGGTGAACTATGGCTACACCTTC. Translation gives CASSPMVNYGYTF.

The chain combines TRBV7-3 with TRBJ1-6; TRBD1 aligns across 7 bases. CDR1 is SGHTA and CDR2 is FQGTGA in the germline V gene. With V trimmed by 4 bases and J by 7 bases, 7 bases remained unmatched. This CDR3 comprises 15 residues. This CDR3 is CASSSAGTENSPLHF. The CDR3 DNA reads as TGTGCCAGCAGCTCGGCCGGGACAGAAAATTCACCCCTCCACTTT.

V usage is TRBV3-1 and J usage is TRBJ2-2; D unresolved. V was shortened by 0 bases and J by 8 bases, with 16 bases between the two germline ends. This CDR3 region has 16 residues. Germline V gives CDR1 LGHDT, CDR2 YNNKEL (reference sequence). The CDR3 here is CASSQDRSPLVGELFF. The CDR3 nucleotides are TGTGCCAGCAGCCAAGATCGGAGTCCCTTGGTGGGGGAGCTGTTTTTT.

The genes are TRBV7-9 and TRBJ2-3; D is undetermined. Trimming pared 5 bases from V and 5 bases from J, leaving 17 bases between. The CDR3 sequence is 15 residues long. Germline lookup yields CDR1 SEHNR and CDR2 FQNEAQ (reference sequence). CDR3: CASSGTDLVLDTQYF. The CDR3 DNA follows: TGTGCCAGCAGCGGTACAGATCTAGTACTAGATACGCAGTATTTT.

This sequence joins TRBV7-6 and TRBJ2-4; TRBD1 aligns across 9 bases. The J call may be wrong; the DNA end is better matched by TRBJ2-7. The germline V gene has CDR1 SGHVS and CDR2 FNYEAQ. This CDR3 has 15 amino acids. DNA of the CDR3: TGTGCCAGCAGCCCCGGGACAGGGTATCCCCTCGAGCAGTACTTC. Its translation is CASSPGTGYPLEQYF.